Listed below are T cell receptor beta chains from one sample, sequenced in a study of T cells in Graves' hyperthyroidism and ophthalmopathy. In TCRdb, the multiplex PCR reads were re-called with MiXCR into one record per CDR3 protein. Of about 400,000 distinct CDR3 sequences listed, around a sixth were seen once; the top ten hold around 7%. Material for sequencing was blood. These receptors were collected from a woman between 18 and 29 years old with Graves' hyperthyroidism. Both conserved end residues are part of each CDR3. The order of the fields is clone size, J gene, D gene, V gene, CDR3 DNA, CDR3 protein. A D gene is named only where the DNA matches it firmly. The size field is filled for only some rows; it gives once, few, many or a size class.

few,TRBJ2-3,NA,TRBV5-4,TGTGCCAGCAGCTCCTCGTTCTTCGGCACAGATACGCAGTATTTT,CASSSSFFGTDTQYF
many,TRBJ2-7,TRBD2,TRBV11-3,TGTGCCAGCAGAGAACGGGAGGGCGGGTACGAGCAGTACTTC,CASREREGGYEQYF
many,TRBJ1-3,TRBD1,TRBV7-8,TGTGCCAGCAGGGATTTGACAGGGAACTCTGGAAACACCATATATTTT,CASRDLTGNSGNTIYF
NA,TRBJ1-2,NA,TRBV6-1,TGTGCCAGCCGAATACAAGGGAACTATGGCTACACCTTC,CASRIQGNYGYTF
many,TRBJ2-7,TRBD2,TRBV6-1,TGTGCCAGCAGTGCCCGAGGGACTAGCGGGAGTAGGGGGTACGAGCAGTACTTC,CASSARGTSGSRGYEQYF
many,TRBJ2-5,NA,TRBV2,TGTGCCAGCAGTGAGGGCAGGGCTCAAGAGACCCAGTACTTC,CASSEGRAQETQYF
many,TRBJ2-1,NA,TRBV12-5,TGTGCTAGTGGACCTACCACAGGGAGAGGTGAGCAGTTCTTC,CASGPTTGRGEQFF
NA,TRBJ2-5,NA,TRBV7-8,TGTGCCAGCAGCCCCCTCGCCCCAAGCCAAGAGACCCAGTACTTC,CASSPLAPSQETQYF
NA,TRBJ2-1,NA,TRBV10-3,TGTGCCATCAGTGAGTCGAGAGGCTTAGGGAATGAGCAGTTCTTC,CAISESRGLGNEQFF
many,TRBJ2-1,NA,TRBV3-1,TGTGCCAGCAGCCTAAGATGGAATGAGCAGTTCTTC,CASSLRWNEQFF
few,TRBJ2-5,NA,TRBV27,TGTGCCAGCAGTTTACTGGGTTTACAAGAGACCCAGTACTTC,CASSLLGLQETQYF
many,TRBJ1-5,NA,TRBV20-1,TGCAGTGCACCTAGCGGCGGGACTCAGCCCCAGCATTTT,CSAPSGGTQPQHF
NA,TRBJ2-7,TRBD2,TRBV29-1,TGCAGCGTTGAAGTCACACTAGCGGGGACCTACGAGCAGTACTTC,CSVEVTLAGTYEQYF
few,TRBJ1-3,NA,TRBV20-1,TGCAGTGCTAGAGATCTCGCGGACTCTGGAAACACCATATATTTT,CSARDLADSGNTIYF
many,TRBJ1-5,TRBD1,TRBV12-3/TRBV12-4,TGTGCCAGCAGGGACAGGGCCAATCAGCCCCAGCATTTT,CASRDRANQPQHF
many,TRBJ2-3,NA,TRBV5-8,TGTGCCAGCAGCTTAGCAGGGGGGATCACAGATACGCAGTATTTT,CASSLAGGITDTQYF
NA,TRBJ2-2,TRBD1,TRBV4-1,TGCGCCAGCAGCCAGCGCCGAGGGGGCACGAACACCGGGGAGCTGTTTTTT,CASSQRRGGTNTGELFF
NA,TRBJ2-3,NA,TRBV14,TGTGCCAGCAGCCAAGGGCGGCTTAGCACAGATACGCAGTATTTT,CASSQGRLSTDTQYF
NA,TRBJ2-7,TRBD2,TRBV20-1,TGCAGTGCTAGAGAGACTAGCGGGAACTCCTACGAGCAGTACTTC,CSARETSGNSYEQYF
few,TRBJ2-5,NA,TRBV7-3,TGTGCCAGCAGCCAGTCGGGGACCCGTGAGACCCAGTACTTC,CASSQSGTRETQYF
many,TRBJ2-3,NA,TRBV9,TGTGCCAGCAGCGTAGAGGGCGGGGTGGGCACAGATACGCAGTATTTT,CASSVEGGVGTDTQYF
many,TRBJ1-4,TRBD1,TRBV15,TGTGCCACCAGCAGGGACAGGGGAACTAATGAAAAACTGTTTTTT,CATSRDRGTNEKLFF
many,TRBJ1-2,TRBD1,TRBV5-1,TGCGCCAGCAGCTTGGGGACAGGGGATCACTATGGCTACACCTTC,CASSLGTGDHYGYTF
NA,TRBJ2-2,NA,TRBV27,TGTGCCAGCAGTTTACGCCGGACCACCACCGGGGAGCTGTTTTTT,CASSLRRTTTGELFF
few,TRBJ2-3,NA,TRBV15,TGTGCCACCAGCAGAGGAGTGGATACGCAGTATTTT,CATSRGVDTQYF
few,TRBJ1-6,TRBD1,TRBV18,TGTGCCAGCTCCCTTCTCGGACAGGGCGTTGAATCACCCCTCCACTTT,CASSLLGQGVESPLHF
many,TRBJ2-7,NA,TRBV6-2/TRBV6-3,TGTGCCAGCACGGCAGGAGCCTACGAGCAGTACTTC,CASTAGAYEQYF
NA,TRBJ2-3,TRBD1,TRBV12-3/TRBV12-4,TGTGCCAGCGCAGGGGGCGGCACAGATACGCAGTATTTT,CASAGGGTDTQYF
many,TRBJ2-4,NA,TRBV7-9,TGTGCCAGCAACGGGGCCGGATGGGGCAAAAACATTCAGTACTTC,CASNGAGWGKNIQYF
many,TRBJ1-1,NA,TRBV10-1,TGCGCCAGCAGTGAGTCGGGGAACACTGAAGCTTTCTTT,CASSESGNTEAFF
many,TRBJ2-4,NA,TRBV7-2,TGTGCCAGCAGCTCCGGGGGCGTAAACATTCAGTACTTC,CASSSGGVNIQYF
many,TRBJ2-7,TRBD1,TRBV20-1,TGCAGTGCGCCGGGACAGGGGGCGCTCGAGCAGTACTTC,CSAPGQGALEQYF
many,TRBJ1-5,NA,TRBV6-1,TGTGCCAGCTCAGCGTATAGCAATCAGCCCCAGCATTTT,CASSAYSNQPQHF
once,TRBJ2-1,NA,TRBV20-1,TGCAGTGCGGGCTTAATGGCGGGGGAGCAGTTCTTC,CSAGLMAGEQFF
many,TRBJ2-1,NA,TRBV11-3,TGTGCCAGCAGCCAGCGGACCTACAATGAGCAGTTCTTC,CASSQRTYNEQFF
many,TRBJ2-1,TRBD2,TRBV20-1,TGCAGTGCTAGAGGGGTGAAGGCGGGAGCTCGGAATGAGCAGTTCTTC,CSARGVKAGARNEQFF
many,TRBJ1-2,TRBD1,TRBV29-1,TGCAGCGTTGTTGAGGACAGGGACTATGGCTACACCTTC,CSVVEDRDYGYTF
many,TRBJ2-1,NA,TRBV2,TGTGCCAGCACCTTAGGGGGGACTCCCAACGAGCAGTTCTTC,CASTLGGTPNEQFF
few,TRBJ2-2,NA,TRBV5-4,TGTGCCAGCAGCTCCCGAGACGAGGCGAACACCGGGGAGCTGTTTTTT,CASSSRDEANTGELFF
many,TRBJ1-5,NA,TRBV24-1,TGTGCCACCAGTGATGGGTACAATCAGCCCCAGCATTTT,CATSDGYNQPQHF
NA,TRBJ2-2,NA,TRBV7-3,TGTGCCAGCAGCCGTACCCGGGTGAACACCGGGGAGCTGTTTTTT,CASSRTRVNTGELFF
NA,TRBJ2-1,TRBD2,TRBV30,TGTGCCTGGAGTGTAGGGCTAGCGGGAGGGTTAAATGAGCAGTTCTTC,CAWSVGLAGGLNEQFF
NA,TRBJ1-2,NA,TRBV7-9,TGTGCCAGCAGCTTCGCTTTGGTCCCAACGGGCTACACCTTC,CASSFALVPTGYTF
NA,TRBJ1-5,NA,TRBV6-9,TGTGCCAGCAGTTACGCTGGTGTTCGGGATAGCGAAATTTATAGCAATCAGCCCCAGCAGTTT,CASSYAGVRDSEIYSNQPQQF
NA,TRBJ2-7,TRBD1,TRBV12-5,TGTGCTAGTGGTTCGTCTCCCGGGACAGGGCAAAACGAGCAGTACTTC,CASGSSPGTGQNEQYF
many,TRBJ1-5,NA,TRBV18,TGTGCCAGCTCACCAGCTACTGGGGGGCCAGAGCCCCAGCATTTT,CASSPATGGPEPQHF
many,TRBJ2-7,TRBD2,TRBV6-2/TRBV6-3,TGTGCCAGCAGTTACTCGATAGCGGGAGGCGGATACGAGCAGTACTTC,CASSYSIAGGGYEQYF
few,TRBJ2-3,TRBD2,TRBV7-9,TGTGCCAGCAGCTCCCGTAGCGGGAGTGGCACAGATACGCAGTATTTT,CASSSRSGSGTDTQYF
few,TRBJ1-1,TRBD1,TRBV12-3/TRBV12-4,TGTGCCAGCAGCCAAGCAGGGGGTTATAGGGAAGCTTTCTTT,CASSQAGGYREAFF
many,TRBJ2-7,NA,TRBV18,TGTGCCAGCTCACCACAGGAGGGAACCTTATACGAGCAGTACTTC,CASSPQEGTLYEQYF
NA,TRBJ1-2,NA,TRBV19,TGTGCCAGTAAGGCACACGGGGATGAGTATGGCTACACCTTC,CASKAHGDEYGYTF
many,TRBJ1-2,NA,TRBV12-3/TRBV12-4,TGTGCCAGCAGCCGCAAATCCTCTGGCTACACCTTC,CASSRKSSGYTF
many,TRBJ2-1,NA,TRBV5-1,TGCGCCAGCACCCTTGCGGGCGTGACGAGTGAGCAGTTCTTC,CASTLAGVTSEQFF
many,TRBJ2-2,NA,TRBV2,TGTGCCAGCAGTGTCTTCTCCGGTCCGAACACCGGGGAGCTGTTTTTT,CASSVFSGPNTGELFF
many,TRBJ2-1,NA,TRBV7-9,TGTGCCAGCAGCCTACTGGGGGCCGAATACAATGAGCAGTTCTTC,CASSLLGAEYNEQFF
NA,TRBJ1-4,NA,TRBV5-1,TGCGCCAGCAGCTTGGAGGCAGGTAGCGAAAAACTGTTTTTT,CASSLEAGSEKLFF
many,TRBJ2-7,TRBD1,TRBV6-2/TRBV6-3,TGTGCCAGCAGTTACTTAACAGGGGTAATCTACGAGCAGTACTTC,CASSYLTGVIYEQYF
many,TRBJ2-3,TRBD2,TRBV24-1,TGTGCCACCAGTGGAAAACTAGCGGGCACAGATACGCAGTATTTT,CATSGKLAGTDTQYF
NA,TRBJ2-7,NA,TRBV6-1,TGTGCCAGCAGTGAACTGTATCCCTACGAGCGGTACTTC,CASSELYPYERYF